The clone carrying this TCR beta chain turned up a few times. Its antigen is unknown. Total RNA, at least 6 micrograms per sample, was extracted from PBMCs. This entry is derived from a study of blood T cells in healthy people across ages. The CDR3 is 15 residues long. Trimming stripped 1 base from V and 4 bases from J, with 14 bases between. Germline V gene lookup returns CDR1 SGHNT and CDR2 YENEEA. Through a sample-barcoded 5' primer and a J-beta primer mix, a second PCR was run for 7 to 11 cycles. TCRdb reprocessed the 5' RACE reads with MiXCR, giving one entry per CDR3 protein. The table has more than 800,000 distinct CDR3 sequences, 29% seen once. General study points: A strong correlation was found between TCR beta diversity and the percentage of naive T cells. Age brought a roughly linear fall in TCR beta diversity measured per million T cells.

What was sequenced was blood. The chain uses TRBV11-3 and TRBJ2-7; D remains unclear. The sequence derives from an elderly woman in good health. CDR3 sequence (DNA): TGTGCCAGCAGCTTAGTTTCCCCGACCTTTTACGAGCAGTACTTC. It specifies CASSLVSPTFYEQYF.